The rows below give T cell receptor beta chains drawn from one sample of a study of blood T cell repertoires in COVID-19. Produced via immunoSEQ multiplex PCR; TCRdb's table is partial and in-frame only. The table records around 140,000 clones, 84% of them present only once. Sequences were obtained from peripheral blood. These receptors came from a woman at least 80 years old with acute or convalescent COVID-19. CDR3s include the opening cysteine and the closing phenylalanine or tryptophan. The order of the fields is J gene, clone size, D gene, V gene, CDR3 protein, CDR3 DNA. A D gene is named only where the DNA matches it firmly. Size values are once, few and many counts, or a class for expanded clones, and some rows have none.

J: TRBJ2-2; size: NA; D: TRBD2; V: TRBV19; CDR3: CASSRGTSGGTGELFF; DNA: TGTGCCAGTAGTAGGGGGACTAGCGGTGGTACCGGGGAGCTGTTTTTT
J: TRBJ1-3; size: NA; D: NA; V: TRBV7-2; CDR3: CASSRGRGNTIYF; DNA: TGTGCCAGCAGTAGGGGTCGTGGAAACACCATATATTTT
J: TRBJ2-1; size: NA; D: NA; V: TRBV27; CDR3: CASSFRTYNEQFF; DNA: TGTGCCAGCAGTTTCAGGACCTACAATGAGCAGTTCTTC
J: TRBJ1-1; size: NA; D: NA; V: TRBV29-1; CDR3: CSAGHLNTEAFF; DNA: TGCAGCGCTGGACACCTGAACACTGAAGCTTTCTTT
J: TRBJ2-7; size: NA; D: TRBD1; V: TRBV7-7; CDR3: CASSTDRGGEQYF; DNA: TGTGCCAGCAGCACAGACAGGGGGGGAGAGCAGTACTTC
J: TRBJ1-4; size: NA; D: NA; V: TRBV30; CDR3: CACSPSTNEKLFF; DNA: TGTGCCTGCTCCCCTTCAACTAATGAAAAACTGTTTTTT
J: TRBJ2-1; size: NA; D: TRBD2; V: TRBV2; CDR3: CASSEERGSYNEQFF; DNA: TGTGCCAGCAGTGAAGAGCGGGGGAGCTACAATGAGCAGTTCTTC
J: TRBJ2-1; size: NA; D: TRBD2; V: TRBV30; CDR3: CAWSVWTSGTNNEQFF; DNA: TGTGCCTGGAGTGTATGGACTAGCGGGACCAACAATGAGCAGTTCTTC
J: TRBJ1-1; size: NA; D: TRBD1; V: TRBV5-1; CDR3: CASSYEGGSVTEAFF; DNA: TGCGCCAGCAGCTATGAAGGGGGCTCGGTCACTGAAGCTTTCTTT
J: TRBJ2-3; size: NA; D: TRBD2; V: TRBV9; CDR3: CASSVGAGEGADTQYF; DNA: TGTGCCAGCAGCGTAGGTGCGGGAGAGGGTGCAGATACGCAGTATTTT
J: TRBJ1-2; size: NA; D: TRBD1; V: TRBV6-5; CDR3: CAIRQGARGSYGYTF; DNA: TGTGCCATTCGACAGGGGGCTAGGGGCAGCTATGGCTACACCTTC
J: TRBJ2-2; size: NA; D: TRBD2; V: TRBV7-9; CDR3: CAGGLAETGELFF; DNA: TGTGCCGGAGGGCTAGCGGAAACCGGGGAGCTGTTTTTT
J: TRBJ1-5; size: once; D: NA; V: TRBV7-9; CDR3: CASSRGIQPQHF; DNA: TGTGCCAGCAGCCGGGGGATTCAGCCCCAGCATTTT
J: TRBJ2-5; size: NA; D: TRBD1; V: TRBV30; CDR3: CACSTGGEETQYF; DNA: TGTGCCTGCTCGACAGGGGGCGAAGAGACCCAGTACTTC
J: TRBJ1-1; size: NA; D: TRBD1; V: TRBV5-4; CDR3: CASSFKGAPNTEAFF; DNA: TGTGCCAGCAGCTTCAAGGGGGCGCCGAACACTGAAGCTTTCTTT
J: TRBJ1-5; size: NA; D: NA; V: TRBV5-8; CDR3: CASSLGAYSNQPQHF; DNA: TGTGCCAGCAGCTTGGGTGCCTATAGCAATCAGCCCCAGCATTTT
J: TRBJ1-1; size: NA; D: NA; V: TRBV30; CDR3: CAWNRKRGTEAFF; DNA: TGTGCCTGGAACCGGAAAAGGGGCACTGAAGCTTTCTTT
J: TRBJ1-1; size: NA; D: NA; V: TRBV6-2/TRBV6-3; CDR3: CASSLRYEAFF; DNA: TGTGCCAGCAGTTTGCGGTATGAAGCTTTCTTT
J: TRBJ2-5; size: NA; D: NA; V: TRBV5-5; CDR3: CASSWPGTKYQETQYF; DNA: TGTGCCAGCAGCTGGCCGGGGACAAAGTACCAAGAGACCCAGTACTTC
J: TRBJ2-7; size: NA; D: NA; V: TRBV27; CDR3: CASSLGFDNSYEQYF; DNA: TGTGCCAGCAGTTTAGGATTTGACAACTCCTACGAGCAGTACTTC
J: TRBJ2-1; size: NA; D: TRBD2; V: TRBV5-4; CDR3: CASSSESGGYGNEQFF; DNA: TGTGCCAGCAGCTCCGAAAGCGGGGGGTACGGGAATGAGCAGTTCTTC
J: TRBJ1-5; size: NA; D: TRBD1; V: TRBV6-5; CDR3: CASNGQDNQPQHF; DNA: TGTGCCAGCAATGGACAGGACAATCAGCCCCAGCATTTT
J: TRBJ2-7; size: NA; D: NA; V: TRBV4-3; CDR3: CASSQNFQRLYEQYF; DNA: TGCGCCAGCAGCCAAAACTTTCAGCGCCTCTACGAGCAGTACTTC
J: TRBJ2-4; size: NA; D: NA; V: TRBV4-3; CDR3: CASSQVPGVAKNIQYF; DNA: TGCGCCAGCAGCCAAGTACCGGGGGTAGCCAAAAACATTCAGTACTTC
J: TRBJ1-1; size: once; D: NA; V: TRBV18; CDR3: CASSPRLPTEGTEAFF; DNA: TGTGCCAGCTCACCTAGACTACCCACCGAGGGCACTGAAGCTTTCTTT
J: TRBJ1-5; size: NA; D: TRBD1; V: TRBV7-6; CDR3: CASSLGQGDSNQPQHF; DNA: TGTGCCAGCAGCTTAGGACAGGGCGACAGCAATCAGCCCCAGCATTTT
J: TRBJ1-1; size: NA; D: TRBD1; V: TRBV3-1/TRBV3-2; CDR3: CASSHKQGLNTEAFF; DNA: TGTGCCAGCAGCCACAAACAGGGGTTAAACACTGAAGCTTTCTTT
J: TRBJ2-7; size: NA; D: NA; V: TRBV11-2; CDR3: CASRRPGTIYEQYF; DNA: TGTGCCAGCAGGCGCCCCGGGACAATCTACGAGCAGTACTTC
J: TRBJ2-2; size: NA; D: TRBD1; V: TRBV14; CDR3: CASSQGTVPGELFF; DNA: TGTGCCAGCAGCCAGGGGACAGTCCCCGGGGAGCTGTTTTTT
J: TRBJ2-7; size: NA; D: NA; V: TRBV27; CDR3: CASSLTGVAYEQYF; DNA: TGTGCCAGCAGTTTAACTGGTGTTGCCTACGAGCAGTACTTC
J: TRBJ1-6; size: NA; D: NA; V: TRBV7-8; CDR3: CASSPAQGWSVNSPLHF; DNA: TGTGCCAGCAGCCCTGCCCAGGGTTGGTCTGTGAATTCACCCCTCCACTTT
J: TRBJ2-3; size: NA; D: TRBD2; V: TRBV4-3; CDR3: CASSQDLSSGRQDTQYF; DNA: TGCGCCAGCAGCCAAGATTTGTCTAGCGGGAGGCAGGATACGCAGTATTTT
J: TRBJ2-5; size: NA; D: TRBD2; V: TRBV18; CDR3: CAGSPVRGGKETQYF; DNA: TGTGCCGGCTCACCAGTCCGGGGGGGCAAAGAGACCCAGTACTTC
J: TRBJ2-7; size: NA; D: NA; V: TRBV19; CDR3: CASSRGGWSSYEQYF; DNA: TGTGCCAGTAGTAGGGGGGGCTGGAGCTCCTACGAGCAGTACTTC
J: TRBJ1-3; size: NA; D: NA; V: TRBV20-1; CDR3: CSARSGNTIYF; DNA: TGCAGTGCTAGATCCGGGAACACCATATATTTT
J: TRBJ2-1; size: NA; D: NA; V: TRBV11-2; CDR3: CASSLDERGYLAEQFF; DNA: TGTGCCAGCAGCTTAGATGAGAGGGGGTACCTCGCTGAGCAGTTCTTC
J: TRBJ1-2; size: NA; D: TRBD1; V: TRBV2; CDR3: CASGGTGSLANYGYTF; DNA: TGTGCCAGCGGGGGGACAGGGTCATTAGCTAACTATGGCTACACCTTC
J: TRBJ1-5; size: NA; D: TRBD1; V: TRBV19; CDR3: CASSIETGIGQPQHF; DNA: TGTGCCAGTAGTATAGAGACAGGGATTGGCCAGCCCCAGCATTTT
J: TRBJ2-1; size: NA; D: TRBD1; V: TRBV6-5; CDR3: CASSTDRAYNEQFF; DNA: TGTGCCAGCAGTACAGACAGGGCCTACAATGAGCAGTTCTTC
J: TRBJ2-1; size: NA; D: NA; V: TRBV6-4; CDR3: CASSPYPNPHEQFF; DNA: TGTGCCAGCAGCCCCTACCCCAACCCCCATGAGCAGTTCTTC